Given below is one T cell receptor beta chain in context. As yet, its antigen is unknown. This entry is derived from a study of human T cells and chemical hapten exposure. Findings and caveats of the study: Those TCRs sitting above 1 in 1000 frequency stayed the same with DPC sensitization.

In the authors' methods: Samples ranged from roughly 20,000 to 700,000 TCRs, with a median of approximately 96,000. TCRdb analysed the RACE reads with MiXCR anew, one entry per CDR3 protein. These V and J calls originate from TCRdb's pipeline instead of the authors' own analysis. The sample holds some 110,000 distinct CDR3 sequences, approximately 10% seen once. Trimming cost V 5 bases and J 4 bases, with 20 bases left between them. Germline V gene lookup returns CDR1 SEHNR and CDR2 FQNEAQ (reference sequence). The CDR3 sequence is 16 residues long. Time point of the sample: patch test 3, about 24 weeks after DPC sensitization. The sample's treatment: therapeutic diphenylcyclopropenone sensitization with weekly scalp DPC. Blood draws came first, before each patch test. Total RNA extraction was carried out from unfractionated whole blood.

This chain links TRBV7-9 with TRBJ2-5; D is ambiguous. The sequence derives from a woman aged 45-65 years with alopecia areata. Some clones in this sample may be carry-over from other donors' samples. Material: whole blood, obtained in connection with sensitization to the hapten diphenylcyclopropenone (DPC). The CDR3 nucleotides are TGTGCCAGCAGCCCCGAGTGGGCCGTTAAGGGAGAGACCCAGTACTTC. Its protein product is CASSPEWAVKGETQYF.